The 31 T cell receptor beta chains listed next were all sequenced from one sample in a study of identical twins. A single record per CDR3 protein comes from TCRdb applying MiXCR to the 5' RACE reads. The sample holds 1.5 million to 2 million distinct CDR3 sequences; less than 40% are singletons and the top ten take 0.25% to 0.3%. The material sequenced was cord blood. These receptors all come from a newborn girl in good health.

The genes are TRBV6-5 and TRBJ2-2; the match to TRBD1 covers 8 bases. Unmatched junction bases numbered 10, after V lost 6 bases and J lost 4 bases. Germline-derived CDR1 and CDR2 are MNHEY and SVGAGI. CDR3 size: 16 residues. CDR3 coding DNA: TGTGCCAGCAGCCGACAGGGGCCTCTTGGCACCGGGGAGCTGTTTTTT. It yields the protein CASSRQGPLGTGELFF.

The chain uses TRBV3-1 and TRBJ2-2; the D is unclear. The V end lost 2 bases, the J end lost 6 bases, and 4 bases lay between the germline ends. The CDR3 totals 12 residues. Germline-derived CDR1 and CDR2 are LGHDT and YNNKEL (reference sequence). CDR3 bases: TGTGCCAGCAGCCAAAGATCCGGGGAGCTGTTTTTT. Its protein is CASSQRSGELFF.

This chain connects TRBV9 to TRBJ2-1; TRBD2 aligns across 13 bases. The CDR3 contains 17 residues. Trimming cost V 1 base and J 6 bases; bases outside gene matches: 7. Germline values: CDR1 SGDLS, CDR2 YYNGEE. This CDR3 is CASSVYQGTSGVNEQFF. The CDR3 DNA sequence: TGTGCCAGCAGCGTATATCAAGGGACTAGCGGGGTCAATGAGCAGTTCTTC.

The CDR3 nucleotides are TGTGCCACCAGTGACACCGGGACACATACCGGGGAGCTGTTTTTT. It translates to CATSDTGTHTGELFF. V and J are TRBV24-1 and TRBJ2-2, with D possibly TRBD1 on 6 matching bases. The V end was cut by 4 bases, the J end by 5 bases, with 13 bases between. The CDR3 runs to 15 residues. Germline V CDR1 and CDR2: KGHDR, SFDVKD.

This clonotype showed up just a few times. The chain carries TRBV6-1 and TRBJ2-3, with 11 bases matching TRBD2. CDR1 is MNHNS and CDR2 is SASEGT in the germline V gene. The ends lost 6 bases at V and 2 bases at J; junction bases unmatched: 10. The CDR3 loop spans 17 amino acids. CDR3 sequence: CASSPRLAGSLTDTQYF. Here the CDR3 DNA reads TGTGCCAGCAGCCCCCGACTAGCGGGATCCCTCACAGATACGCAGTATTTT.

This sequence joins TRBV7-2 and TRBJ2-7; TRBD2 matches 10 bases. Germline-derived CDR1 and CDR2 are SGHTA and FQGNSA. The CDR3 spans 16 residues. The V segment lost 4 bases and the J segment 0 bases; nucleotides outside the gene matches: 6. As DNA, the CDR3 is TGTGCCAGCAGCTCACAGGGACTAGCGTTCTCCTACGAGCAGTACTTC. Residues: CASSSQGLAFSYEQYF.

This clonotype was seen ten or more times. This chain links TRBV29-1 with TRBJ2-6; TRBD1 might be the D (5 bases). The CDR3 extends over 14 amino acids. Germline-derived CDR1 and CDR2 are SQVTM and ANQGSEA. V shed 4 bases and J shed 0 bases, with 7 bases lying between them. The CDR3 DNA sequence: TGCAGCGTTGGGGGCAGCTCTGGGGCCAACGTCCTGACTTTC. As protein: CSVGGSSGANVLTF. Variable domain in full (rest from reference TRBV29-1 and TRBJ2-6): SAVISQKPSRDICQRGTSLTIQCQVDSQVTMMFWYRQQPGQSLTLIATANQGSEATYESGFVIDKFPISRPNLTFSTLTVSNMSPEDSSIYLCSVGGSSGANVLTFGAGSRLTVL.

The chain is built from TRBV3-1 and TRBJ1-2; D unclear. Trimming removed 4 bases from V and 1 base from J, with 10 bases in between. The CDR3 is 14 residues long. The germline V gene encodes CDR1 LGHDT and CDR2 YNNKEL (reference sequence). CDR3 residues: CASSPPTFNYGYTF. Written as DNA, the CDR3 is TGTGCCAGCAGCCCTCCCACCTTTAACTATGGCTACACCTTC.

To note about this clonotype: A far larger clone is one base from this, pointing to a likely read error. The rearrangement links TRBV12-3 or TRBV12-4 to TRBJ2-1; 13 nucleotides align to TRBD2. The CDR3 runs 15 residues. In nucleotides, the CDR3 is TGTGCCAGCAATTTAGGGACTAGCGGGAACAATGAGCAGTTCTTC. Amino acids: CASNLGTSGNNEQFF.

Of note for this clonotype: Relative to the germline gene, one junction end is altered; a read error may explain this. The chain links TRBV7-9 to TRBJ2-5; 7 bases are a match to TRBD1. There are 14 residues in the CDR3. Germline CDR1 reads SEHNR; CDR2 reads FQNEAQ (reference sequence). The CDR3 protein is CDSSFPGQQETQYF. In DNA form, the CDR3 reads TGTGACAGCAGCTTTCCGGGACAGCAAGAGACCCAGTACTTC. Together with reference TRBV7-9 and TRBJ2-5, the CDR3 gives the full variable domain: DTGVSQNPRHKITKRGQNVTFRCDPISEHNRLYWYRQTLGQGPEFLTYFQNEAQLEKSRLLSDRFSAERPKGSFSTLEIQRTEQGDSAMYLCDSSFPGQQETQYFGPGTRLLVL.

Ten or more counts support this clonotype. The chain uses TRBV7-2 and TRBJ2-4, with 8 bases aligning to TRBD1. J was trimmed by 0 bases and V by 4 bases; bases with no gene match: 2. This CDR3 is built from 15 residues. Germline-derived CDR1 and CDR2 are SGHTA and FQGNSA. The CDR3 DNA is TGTGCCAGCAGCTCCAGGGGGCTAGCCAAAAACATTCAGTACTTC. It encodes CASSSRGLAKNIQYF.

Comments on this clonotype: One base away lies a much larger clone, so this may be a sequencing read error. The chain is built from TRBV10-3 and TRBJ2-6; D ambiguous. There are 15 residues in the CDR3. Germline V lookup: CDR1 ENHRY, CDR2 SYGVKD. The germline V and J ends were trimmed by 2 bases and 0 bases, with 5 bases remaining between them. CDR3 bases: TGTGCCATCAGTGAGGCTGTCTCTGGGGCCAACGTCCTGACTTTC. It specifies CAISEAVSGANVLTF.

The CDR3 DNA sequence: TGCAACAGGGGGGGTAATGAAAAACTGTTTTTT. This gives the protein CNRGGNEKLFF. The J gene is TRBJ1-4, the V gene TRBV20-1; 8 bases map to TRBD1. The CDR3 is 11 amino acids. The germline V gene encodes CDR1 DFQATT and CDR2 SNEGSKA (reference sequence).

The sample holds one count of this clonotype. This chain connects TRBV12-3 or TRBV12-4 to TRBJ1-3; D uncertain. The CDR3 totals 14 residues. Trimming stripped 3 bases from V and 0 bases from J, with 6 bases between. This CDR3 is CASSLNLSGNTIYF. The CDR3 bases are TGTGCCAGCAGTTTGAACCTCTCTGGAAACACCATATATTTT.

This clonotype was picked up a small number of times. The rearrangement links TRBV20-1 to TRBJ2-1; D may be TRBD1 or TRBD2 (6 bases each). CDR1 and CDR2 (germline): DFQATT, SNEGSKA (reference sequence). This CDR3 is built from 14 residues. Trimming took 6 bases from V and 4 from J, leaving 16 bases between them. The DNA of the CDR3 is TGCAGTGCCTATACGGCGGGGACATACAATGAGCAGTTCTTC. Encoded protein: CSAYTAGTYNEQFF.

The sample holds a few counts of this clonotype. V is TRBV7-2 and J is TRBJ2-7; D gene unclear. Germline V gives CDR1 SGHTA, CDR2 FQGNSA. This CDR3 has 15 residues. With 5 bases removed from V and 4 bases from J, the gap between germline ends came to 18 bases. As DNA, the CDR3 is TGTGCCAGCAGCAAAGACTTCCCCAAACCATACGAGCAGTACTTC. Translated, it gives CASSKDFPKPYEQYF.

The rearrangement links TRBV20-1 to TRBJ2-7; 15 bases are a match to TRBD2. Looked up from germline, CDR1 is DFQATT and CDR2 is SNEGSKA (reference sequence). Unmatched junction bases numbered 7, after V lost 3 bases and J lost 7 bases. The CDR3 covers 15 residues. The CDR3 region is CSASRGTSGRSEQYF. In nucleotides, the CDR3 is TGCAGTGCTAGTAGGGGGACTAGCGGGAGGAGTGAGCAGTACTTC.

J is TRBJ1-4 and V is TRBV6-5, with TRBD1 matching 8 bases. Per germline, CDR1 MNHEY and CDR2 SVGAGI. The CDR3 length is 14 residues. J was trimmed by 8 bases and V by 4 bases; bases with no gene match: 6. In nucleotides, the CDR3 is TGTGCCAGCAGTTTTAGGCGGACAGGGGAAAAACTGTTTTTT. It specifies CASSFRRTGEKLFF.

The table lists this clonotype with a few counts. The chain combines TRBV9 with TRBJ2-3, with no clear D. The CDR3 runs to 11 residues. The germline V and J ends were trimmed by 0 bases and 7 bases, with 3 bases remaining between them. CDR1 and CDR2 (germline): SGDLS, YYNGEE. CDR3 amino acids: CASSVDHTQYF. The CDR3, as DNA: TGTGCCAGCAGCGTAGACCATACGCAGTATTTT.

Details on this clonotype: At one of its ends the junction is not consistent with the germline gene, which may arise from a read error. This chain joins TRBV7-2 and TRBJ1-2; D is perhaps TRBD1 (6 bases). The germline V gene encodes CDR1 SGHTA and CDR2 FQGNSA. The CDR3 runs to 14 residues. CDR3 sequence: CANSPTGFNYGYTF. The CDR3 coding sequence is TGTGCCAACAGCCCGACAGGATTTAACTATGGCTACACCTTC.

The chain has TRBV6-5 and TRBJ1-5; D is undetermined. CDR3 length: 15 residues. CDR1 and CDR2 (germline): MNHEY, SVGAGI. V lost 5 bases and J 1 base, leaving 12 bases between the germline ends. CDR3 amino acids: CASSPRYGSNQPQHF. The CDR3 bases are TGTGCCAGCAGTCCCCGGTATGGGAGCAATCAGCCCCAGCATTTT.

This clonotype was seen only a few times. This rearrangement joins TRBV5-1 to TRBJ2-5, with unresolved D. Germline V gene sequence: CDR1 SGHRS, CDR2 YFSETQ. The CDR3 runs 14 residues. Trimming cost V 1 base and J 5 bases, with 12 bases left between them. CDR3 protein: CASSLWARPETQYF. The CDR3 coding sequence is TGCGCCAGCAGCTTGTGGGCTAGGCCGGAGACCCAGTACTTC.

On this clonotype itself: The junction departs from the called germline gene at one end, perhaps through a read error. The chain combines TRBV25-1 with TRBJ1-2; D is unresolved. This CDR3 is 16 amino acids long. Germline lookup yields CDR1 MGHDK and CDR2 SYGVNS. The CDR3 is CANSETKGGSNYGYTF. The CDR3 coding sequence is TGTGCCAACAGTGAAACCAAGGGAGGCTCTAACTATGGCTACACCTTC.

J is TRBJ1-2 and V is TRBV20-1; 7 bases align to TRBD1. V lost 5 bases to trimming and J lost 0 bases; unmatched junction nucleotides: 6. Germline CDR1 DFQATT, CDR2 SNEGSKA (reference sequence). This CDR3 spans 14 amino acids. In nucleotides, the CDR3 is TGCAGTGCTCCAAAACAGGGGACTAACTATGGCTACACCTTC. It codes for CSAPKQGTNYGYTF.

The chain links TRBV20-1 to TRBJ2-1; 10 bases map to TRBD2. Germline assignment: CDR1 DFQATT and CDR2 SNEGSKA (reference sequence). The CDR3 is 15 residues long. V trimming: 3 bases; J trimming: 2 bases; junction bases outside the gene matches: 4. The CDR3 is CSASGAGGAYNEQFF. CDR3 nucleotide sequence: TGCAGTGCTAGTGGAGCGGGAGGGGCCTACAATGAGCAGTTCTTC.

There are a few counts of this clonotype. The CDR3 loop is CASSSGSGAYNEQFF. The CDR3 bases are TGTGCCAGTAGTTCTGGGTCAGGGGCCTACAATGAGCAGTTCTTC. The chain recombines TRBV19 with TRBJ2-1, with D maybe TRBD1 (6 bases). There are 15 residues in the CDR3. V lost 5 bases and J lost 2, with 13 bases in between. The germline V gene has CDR1 LNHDA and CDR2 SQIVND (reference sequence).

This clonotype occurred a few times. V usage is TRBV5-5 and J usage is TRBJ2-7; D gene uncertain. Looked up from germline, CDR1 is SGHKS and CDR2 is YYEKEE (reference sequence). With 0 bases removed from V and 0 bases from J, the gap between germline ends came to 16 bases. The CDR3 is made up of 17 amino acids. For the CDR3, the DNA is TGTGCCAGCAGCTTGGAATACAGTCCTTGGGACTCCTACGAGCAGTACTTC. It codes for CASSLEYSPWDSYEQYF.

The chain couples TRBV7-6 to TRBJ1-1; 8 bases align to TRBD1. Germline CDR1 reads SGHVS; CDR2 reads FNYEAQ. CDR3 length: 17 residues. V was pared by 2 bases and J by 0 bases, with 8 bases of the junction left unmatched. Here the CDR3 DNA reads TGTGCCAGCAGCTTAATGCCCGGACAGGGCATGAACACTGAAGCTTTCTTT. Translated, it gives CASSLMPGQGMNTEAFF.

The rearrangement joins TRBV5-6 to TRBJ2-5; TRBD1 aligns across 7 bases. Germline CDR1 is SGHDT and CDR2 is YYEEEE. Unmatched junction bases numbered 9, after V lost 5 bases and J lost 11 bases. CDR3 length: 12 residues. This CDR3 reads CASSQQGIEQYF. CDR3 bases: TGTGCCAGCAGTCAACAGGGGATAGAGCAGTACTTC.

The V call is TRBV9, the J call TRBJ2-5, with 11 positions matching TRBD2. The J segment lost 4 bases and the V segment lost 4 bases, leaving 6 bases of the junction unmatched. Per the germline V gene, CDR1 is SGDLS and CDR2 is YYNGEE. This CDR3 comprises 15 residues. The CDR3 loop is CASSQPGLAVETQYF. CDR3 coding DNA: TGTGCCAGCAGCCAACCGGGACTAGCGGTAGAGACCCAGTACTTC.

The DNA for the CDR3 is TGCAGCGTTGGGGGGCTAATGGGTGAAAAACTGTTTTTT. It encodes CSVGGLMGEKLFF. V and J are TRBV29-1 and TRBJ1-4; D possibly corresponds to TRBD1 (6 bases). V was shortened by 4 bases and J by 7 bases, with 13 bases between the two germline ends. The CDR3 spans 13 residues. Germline V gene data show CDR1 as SQVTM and CDR2 as ANQGSEA.